Described below is a single T cell receptor (beta chain) sequence and its context. What it recognizes is unknown. In germline, CDR1 is MNHNS, CDR2 SASEGT. Trimming stripped 2 bases from V and 7 bases from J, with 15 bases between. The CDR3 runs to 15 residues. The primer mix had 60 Vbeta and 13 Jbeta primers. The table came from immunoSEQ multiplex PCR; TCRdb's copy has only in-frame clones and leaves some out. The sample gives more than 85,000 clones, 76% of which show up once; 7.7% is in the top ten. This specimen belongs to a study of cytomegalovirus exposure and HLA in healthy donors. Study conclusions and caveats: There were three CMV-associated chains whose specificity for CMV antigens was confirmed in vitro. Reportedly, cytomegalovirus status was diagnosed with high sensitivity and specificity. There were some public TCRs occurring in many donors, but most TCR sequences were rare. Owing to their indistinguishability, certain V segments, notably TRBV6-2 and TRBV6-3, were excluded.

This chain joins TRBV6-1 and TRBJ2-4; the D gene is possibly TRBD1 (5 bases). Sequencing was performed on PBMCs. This TCR was recovered from a woman aged 50 to 65 in good health and CMV-seropositive. CDR3 residues: CASSEMAGRGNIQYF. Written as DNA, the CDR3 is TGTGCCAGCAGTGAAATGGCAGGGCGAGGTAACATTCAGTACTTC.